These 23 T cell receptor beta chains came from one sample sequenced in a study of blood T cell repertoires in COVID-19. Clones were read by immunoSEQ multiplex PCR, and TCRdb kept only the in-frame ones, dropping some. The data hold 200,000 to 250,000 clones, with 60% to 85% observed a single time. The material sequenced was peripheral blood. The receptors were gathered from a woman in her seventies with acute or convalescent COVID-19.

V gene TRBV5-5 combines with J gene TRBJ1-5, with D perhaps matching TRBD1 (5 bases). Germline V CDR1 and CDR2: SGHKS, YYEKEE (reference sequence). This CDR3 spans 15 amino acids. The V gene lost 3 bases and the J gene lost 7 bases, with 17 bases spanning the gap. CDR3 residues: CASSSSSGGGQPQHF. CDR3 DNA: TGTGCCAGCAGCTCCAGCTCGGGTGGGGGGCAGCCCCAGCATTTT. The complete variable domain, with remaining parts taken from reference TRBV5-5 and TRBJ1-5, reads DAGVTQSPTHLIKTRGQQVTLRCSPISGHKSVSWYQQVLGQGPQFIFQYYEKEERGRGNFPDRFSARQFPNYSSELNVNALLLGDSALYLCASSSSSGGGQPQHFGDGTRLSIL.

This chain links TRBV9 with TRBJ1-2; 9 bases are a match to TRBD1. The junction had 10 bases not matched to a gene; V was cut back by 3 bases and J by 7 bases. The CDR3 runs 15 residues. Germline CDR1 and CDR2: SGDLS and YYNGEE. CDR3 in amino acids: CASSAQGAPLAGYTF. As DNA, the CDR3 is TGTGCCAGCAGCGCACAGGGGGCACCTCTGGCTGGCTACACCTTC.

The chain joins TRBV2 to TRBJ2-3; D is perhaps TRBD2 (5 bases). The CDR3 length is 13 residues. Germline V gene lookup returns CDR1 SNHLY and CDR2 FYNNEI. The V gene lost 4 bases and the J gene lost 6 bases, with 11 bases spanning the gap. The CDR3 here is CASSGSGMDTQYF. The CDR3 DNA reads TGTGCCAGCAGTGGGTCCGGGATGGATACGCAGTATTTT.

The chain combines TRBV5-1 with TRBJ2-1; D is perhaps TRBD2 (6 bases). This CDR3 has 12 amino acids. CDR1 and CDR2 (germline): SGHRS, YFSETQ. Trimming stripped 4 bases from V and 9 bases from J, with 11 bases between. CDR3 nucleotide sequence: TGCGCCAGCAGCGCAGTAGCGGCTGAGCAGTTCTTC. This codes for CASSAVAAEQFF.

This chain joins TRBV7-9 and TRBJ2-7; no reliable D call. This CDR3 region has 12 residues. V lost 1 base to trimming and J lost 7 bases, with 8 bases between them. Germline CDR1 and CDR2: SEHNR and FQNEAQ (reference sequence). The CDR3 is CASSLGGLEQYF. The CDR3, as DNA: TGTGCCAGCAGCTTAGGAGGCTTGGAGCAGTACTTC.

This chain links TRBV6-2 or TRBV6-3 with TRBJ2-7; 8 bases line up with TRBD2. The CDR3 is 16 amino acids. Germline V gene sequence: CDR1 MNHEY, CDR2 SVGEGT. After removal of 6 bases from V and 3 bases from J, the junction contained 13 bases not matched to a gene. The CDR3, as DNA: TGTGCCAGCAGCTCTCGCGGGGGGTTCTCCATCTACGAGCAGTACTTC. This sequence encodes CASSSRGGFSIYEQYF.

The rearrangement links TRBV28 to TRBJ1-2, with TRBD1 as a possible D gene (6 bases). Germline lookup yields CDR1 MDHEN and CDR2 SYDVKM. The CDR3 spans 14 residues. The germline V and J ends were trimmed by 3 bases and 2 bases, with 10 bases remaining between them. In nucleotides, the CDR3 is TGTGCCAGCAGTTTGCCAGGGGACAACTATGGCTACACCTTC. It is translated as CASSLPGDNYGYTF.

V is TRBV12-3 or TRBV12-4 and J is TRBJ2-1, with D perhaps TRBD1 (6 bases). Trimming removed 1 base from V and 9 bases from J, with 7 bases in between. The CDR3 has 12 amino acids. The CDR3 DNA follows: TGTGCCAGCAGTTTAGTACAGGGTGAGCAGTTCTTC. It is translated as CASSLVQGEQFF.

This chain connects TRBV5-1 to TRBJ2-3, with D perhaps matching TRBD1 (6 bases). This CDR3 has 16 residues. Germline lookup yields CDR1 SGHRS and CDR2 YFSETQ. Trimming shortened V by 4 bases and J by 2 bases, and 17 bases separated the two germline ends. The CDR3: CASSQTGEPLTDTQYF. As DNA, the CDR3 is TGCGCCAGCAGCCAGACAGGAGAACCCCTCACAGATACGCAGTATTTT.

The rearrangement joins TRBV6-2 or TRBV6-3 to TRBJ2-7; weak D call: TRBD1 (6 bases). The CDR3 consists of 15 residues. The germline CDR1 and CDR2 sequences are MNHEY and SVGEGT. Trimming took off 3 bases at V and 3 bases at J, with 15 bases between the two ends. The DNA for the CDR3 is TGTGCCAGCAGTTATAGGGACATAGGAGGCTACGAGCAGTACTTC. It encodes CASSYRDIGGYEQYF.

Turning to this clone: The same CDR3 is also encoded by other DNA sequences in this sample. The rearrangement links TRBV11-3 to TRBJ2-2; D might be TRBD2 (6 bases). The CDR3 is 13 residues long. Germline CDR1 is SGHNT and CDR2 is YENEEA. Trimming shortened V by 5 bases and J by 3 bases, and 7 bases separated the two germline ends. This CDR3 reads CASSPGDTGELFF. CDR3 bases: TGTGCCAGCAGCCCGGGGGACACCGGGGAGCTGTTTTTT.

The chain is built from TRBV5-1 and TRBJ2-1, with 8 bases fitting TRBD1. The CDR3 consists of 16 residues. Germline assignment: CDR1 SGHRS and CDR2 YFSETQ. V dropped 0 bases and J dropped 6; count of bases not matched to a gene: 8. For the CDR3, the DNA is TGCGCCAGCAGCTTGGACGGACAGGGATCTATCAATGAGCAGTTCTTC. Amino acid sequence: CASSLDGQGSINEQFF.

There are a few counts of this clone. V gene TRBV3-1 (or the pseudogene TRBV3-2) combines with J gene TRBJ1-2, with D tentatively TRBD1 (5 bases). The CDR3 totals 16 residues. Trimming removed 6 bases from V and 7 bases from J, with 24 bases in between. Germline V gives CDR1 LGHDT, CDR2 YNNKEL (reference sequence). CDR3 nucleotide sequence: TGTGCCAGCAGATCCGACCTAGCGGGGGACCTCTTTGGCTACACCTTC. It codes for CASRSDLAGDLFGYTF.

The chain joins TRBV7-9 to TRBJ1-5; D gene uncertain. Deletions cut 1 base from V and 4 bases from J, with 5 bases between. The CDR3 length is 13 residues. From germline, CDR1 is SEHNR and CDR2 FQNEAQ (reference sequence). The CDR3 reads CASSLERNQPQHF. The CDR3 nucleotides are TGTGCCAGCAGCTTAGAACGGAATCAGCCCCAGCATTTT.

This clone ranks as medium-sized (0.01 to 0.1%). This sequence joins TRBV12-5 and TRBJ2-3, with D possibly matching TRBD1 (5 bases). CDR1 is LGHNT and CDR2 is FRNRAP in the germline V gene. This CDR3 has 13 amino acids. The ends were cut back, 10 bases at V and 2 bases at J, with 13 bases in the middle. In DNA form, the CDR3 reads TGTGCTACTGGGAAGGACAACACAGATACGCAGTATTTT. Protein sequence: CATGKDNTDTQYF.

The rearrangement uses TRBV7-2 and TRBJ2-5, with D possibly matching TRBD1 (6 bases). Germline V gene sequence: CDR1 SGHTA, CDR2 FQGNSA. The CDR3 consists of 14 residues. V was cut by 1 base and J by 4 bases, with 10 bases left in between. In DNA form, the CDR3 reads TGTGCCAGCAGCTTAGAAAGAGGGGGAGAGACCCAGTACTTC. Translation: CASSLERGGETQYF.

CDR3 amino acids: CASSLDIRGLETQYF. The CDR3 DNA is TGTGCCAGCAGCTTAGATATCCGAGGGCTTGAGACCCAGTACTTC. V gene TRBV11-2 combines with J gene TRBJ2-5, with a possible D match to TRBD2 (5 bases). The V end lost 0 bases, the J end lost 5 bases, and 13 bases lay between the germline ends. The CDR3 runs 15 residues. Germline CDR1 reads SGHAT; CDR2 reads FQNNGV.

V and J are TRBV24-1 and TRBJ1-1, with D tentatively TRBD1 (6 bases). Germline lookup yields CDR1 KGHDR and CDR2 SFDVKD. CDR3 length: 13 amino acids. Trimming removed 8 bases from V and 1 base from J, with 10 bases in between. As DNA, the CDR3 is TGTGCCACCAAGCAGGGGCAGAACACTGAAGCTTTCTTT. This sequence encodes CATKQGQNTEAFF.

This rearrangement joins TRBV13 to TRBJ2-7, with 7 bases fitting TRBD1. Germline values: CDR1 PRHDT, CDR2 FYEKMQ (reference sequence). V trimming: 5 bases; J trimming: 4 bases; junction bases outside the gene matches: 20. This CDR3 has 18 residues. The CDR3 loop is CASSSSRDRGSRGYEQYF. The CDR3 coding sequence is TGTGCCAGCAGCAGTAGCCGGGACAGAGGGTCTAGAGGATACGAGCAGTACTTC.

This clone was counted only a few times. The chain joins TRBV5-5 to TRBJ1-2, with TRBD1 identical over 8 bases. Germline V gene lookup returns CDR1 SGHKS and CDR2 YYEKEE (reference sequence). The CDR3 has 12 amino acids. Losses at the gene ends were 4 bases for V and 6 bases for J; bases not matched to a gene: 2. In nucleotides, the CDR3 is TGTGCCAGCAGCATGGACAGGGATGGCTACACCTTC. Translation gives CASSMDRDGYTF.

This sequence joins TRBV4-1 and TRBJ2-3, with 7 bases lining up with TRBD2. The CDR3 is made up of 18 amino acids. The V gene end was trimmed by 6 bases and the J gene end by 5 bases; junction bases not matched to a gene: 20. The V gene's germline CDR1 is MGHRA and CDR2 YSYEKL. This CDR3 reads CASSPAGTTLSRVDTQYF. The CDR3 region has the DNA TGCGCCAGCAGTCCAGCGGGGACTACTCTTAGTCGGGTAGATACGCAGTATTTT.

This clone showed up just a few times. This specimen includes other DNA sequences encoding the same CDR3. This rearrangement joins TRBV3-1 (or the pseudogene TRBV3-2) to TRBJ1-1, with 7 nucleotides matching TRBD1. V shed 5 bases and J 0 bases; nucleotides not matched to a gene: 3. The germline V gene encodes CDR1 LGHDT and CDR2 YNNKEL (reference sequence). This CDR3 is built from 14 residues. CDR3 in amino acids: CASSYGTVNTEAFF. CDR3 in DNA: TGTGCCAGCAGCTATGGGACAGTGAACACTGAAGCTTTCTTT.

A single count supports this clone. The chain carries TRBV4-1 and TRBJ2-3; 10 bases map to TRBD2. The V gene's germline CDR1 is MGHRA and CDR2 YSYEKL. J was trimmed by 5 bases and V by 3 bases; bases with no gene match: 11. The CDR3 extends over 17 amino acids. The CDR3 spells CASSQDPAGGRVDTQYF. For the CDR3, the DNA is TGCGCCAGCAGCCAGGACCCAGCGGGGGGGCGGGTAGATACGCAGTATTTT.